This TCR beta chain derives from a study of T cell clonotyping in hematopoietic cell transplantation. Whole-study results and caveats: Higher Inverse Simpson Index values in graft donor and pretransplant recipient predicted broader posttransplant TCR diversity. After transplant, recipient diversity fell while pathologically expanded clonotypes grew through day 180.

Recipient blood drawn about 28 days pretransplant and days 30, 100, 180 after. CDR3 length: 16 amino acids. The germline gives CDR1 SGHAT, CDR2 FQNNGV. V was cut by 2 bases and J by 5 bases, with 17 bases left in between. As regards this clone: Its antigen is still unknown.

Using immunoSEQ multiplex PCR, the repertoire was profiled, and TCRdb retains in-frame clones only, with some absent. Among 13,000 or so clones listed, about 97% were seen once. The TCR sequence derives from a female patient aged 50-59 years who had an allogeneic stem cell transplant from an unrelated donor, so T cells may come from the graft donor. Some clones in this sample may be carry-over from other donors' samples. The chain recombines TRBV11-2 with TRBJ2-3, with D perhaps being TRBD1 or TRBD2 (5 bases each). The specimen was peripheral blood mononuclear cells, collected 30 days after allogeneic stem cell transplant. CDR3 in DNA: TGTGCCAGCAGCTTACTAGTATCCGGGGCGGTAGATACGCAGTATTTT. Residues: CASSLLVSGAVDTQYF.